This TCR beta chain was obtained from a study of T cells in Graves' hyperthyroidism and ophthalmopathy. Study-wide context: Any treatment followed the collection of peripheral blood at initial diagnosis.

Diagnosis of hyperthyroidism was new in patients aged 18 to 65, and its duration was under 2 months. Study-level results: Progression to ophthalmopathy was predicted a median of roughly seven months early. Patients with ophthalmopathy were separated from those with stable hyperthyroidism by a 13 V-J model.

The source material, RNA transcripts, was used to amplify TCR beta CDR3 regions. The TCR CDR3 first-round RT-PCR relied on the HTBI primer set. Via MiXCR, TCRdb re-called the multiplex PCR reads, giving one row per CDR3 protein. The sample shows hundreds of thousands of distinct CDR3 sequences, 15% to 19% of them seen only once. This clonotype was detected ten times or more. The antigen is undetermined. This CDR3 spans 16 amino acids. Germline V gene data show CDR1 as MNHEY and CDR2 as SMNVEV (reference sequence). V lost 2 bases and J lost 3, with 14 bases in between. Sequenced sample: blood. The receptor's source is a woman between 18 and 30 years old with Graves' hyperthyroidism. The rearrangement uses TRBV27 and TRBJ1-5, with D maybe TRBD1 (5 bases). The CDR3 is CASSLRSPGLNQPQHF. For the CDR3, the DNA is TGTGCCAGCAGTTTAAGATCCCCAGGGCTCAATCAGCCCCAGCATTTT.